The 32 T cell receptor beta chains given below trace back to one sample, sequenced in a study of blood T cell repertoires in COVID-19. Sequencing used immunoSEQ multiplex PCR; TCRdb keeps in-frame clones, though not all of them. The table shows 40,000 or so clones, with 90% occurring only once. The source material was peripheral blood. Receptor source: a man in his sixties with active or convalescent COVID-19.

The CDR3 nucleotides are TGTGCCAGCAGCACAGTGAGGCTAGCGAAGAACACCGGGGAGCTGTTTTTT. Translation gives CASSTVRLAKNTGELFF. The chain is built from TRBV28 and TRBJ2-2, with a tentative D call TRBD2 (6 bases). Between the trimmed V and J ends, which lost 6 bases and 1 base, there was a span of 18 bases. The CDR3 contains 17 residues. The germline V gene encodes CDR1 MDHEN and CDR2 SYDVKM.

This clone appeared a single time. This chain connects TRBV7-9 to TRBJ2-1, with D maybe TRBD1 (6 bases). The CDR3 spans 14 residues. The germline V gene has CDR1 SEHNR and CDR2 FQNEAQ (reference sequence). V was pared by 1 base and J by 6 bases, with 10 bases between. Here the CDR3 reads CASSLVSGVNEQFF. As DNA, the CDR3 is TGTGCCAGCAGCTTAGTTTCAGGGGTCAATGAGCAGTTCTTC.

The rearrangement uses TRBV11-2 and TRBJ2-5; 10 bases align to TRBD2. Germline values: CDR1 SGHAT, CDR2 FQNNGV. J lost 5 bases, V lost 2 bases, and 17 bases had no gene match. The CDR3 has 19 amino acids. In DNA form, the CDR3 reads TGTGCCAGCAGCTTAACTTGGAGCGGGAGGGGTTCGGCGCAGGAGACCCAGTACTTC. Its translation: CASSLTWSGRGSAQETQYF.

The CDR3 here is CASSLTTGTLLSGELFF. For the CDR3, the DNA is TGTGCCAGCAGCCTTACTACCGGGACACTTTTAAGCGGGGAGCTGTTTTTT. The V call is TRBV7-2, the J call TRBJ2-2, with D possibly being TRBD1 (6 bases). The ends were cut back, 5 bases at V and 7 bases at J, with 23 bases in the middle. Germline V gene lookup returns CDR1 SGHTA and CDR2 FQGNSA. CDR3 size: 17 residues.

The V call is TRBV6-1, the J call TRBJ1-2, with D hard to call. The V and J ends lost 3 bases and 8 bases respectively, with 10 bases between them. CDR3 size: 12 residues. Per germline, CDR1 MNHNS and CDR2 SASEGT. The CDR3 sequence: CASSDWGGGYTF. The CDR3 bases are TGTGCCAGCAGTGATTGGGGAGGAGGCTACACCTTC.

Here the CDR3 DNA reads TGTGCCAGTAGGTCATTAGCGGGCTCCTACGAGCAGTACTTC. Its protein is CASRSLAGSYEQYF. The rearrangement links TRBV19 to TRBJ2-7, with 7 positions matching TRBD2. Looked up from germline, CDR1 is LNHDA and CDR2 is SQIVND (reference sequence). This CDR3 is built from 14 residues. Trimming at V came to 6 bases and at J to 0 bases, leaving 5 bases not matched to a gene.

The chain employs TRBV4-2 and TRBJ2-5; D is uncertain. V gave up 0 bases and J gave up 1 base, with 18 bases separating them. CDR3 size: 18 residues. The germline gives CDR1 LGHNA, CDR2 YNFKEQ. The CDR3 spells CASSQDSPTFRRQETQYF. DNA of the CDR3: TGTGCCAGCAGCCAAGATAGCCCAACCTTCCGCCGCCAAGAGACCCAGTACTTC.

This rearrangement joins TRBV9 to TRBJ2-5; 7 bases line up with TRBD2. In germline, CDR1 is SGDLS, CDR2 YYNGEE. The CDR3 loop spans 15 amino acids. J lost 2 bases, V lost 4 bases, and 8 bases had no gene match. The DNA of the CDR3 is TGTGCCAGCAGCCCGATATGGGGGGGACAAGAGACCCAGTACTTC. This encodes CASSPIWGGQETQYF.

J is TRBJ2-3 and V is TRBV11-3; D call uncertain. The CDR3 has 16 amino acids. The germline V and J ends were trimmed by 4 bases and 0 bases, with 14 bases remaining between them. The germline gives CDR1 SGHNT, CDR2 YENEEA. CDR3 coding DNA: TGTGCCAGCAGCTCCGGGTCGAAGCCTAGCACAGATACGCAGTATTTT. This gives the protein CASSSGSKPSTDTQYF.

J is TRBJ2-5 and V is TRBV19, with 9 bases aligning to TRBD1. Losses at the gene ends were 6 bases for V and 4 bases for J; bases not matched to a gene: 6. The CDR3 has 14 amino acids. Germline V gene data show CDR1 as LNHDA and CDR2 as SQIVND (reference sequence). The CDR3 region is CASRRTGAGETQYF. The CDR3 nucleotides read TGTGCCAGTAGAAGGACAGGGGCAGGAGAGACCCAGTACTTC. The full variable domain, with the rest looked up from reference TRBV19 and TRBJ2-5, is DGGITQSPKYLFRKEGQNVTLSCEQNLNHDAMYWYRQDPGQGLRLIYYSQIVNDFQKGDIAEGYSVSREKKESFPLTVTSAQKNPTAFYLCASRRTGAGETQYFGPGTRLLVL.

The CDR3 sequence is CASTSGGRLATDTQYF. For the CDR3, the DNA is TGTGCCAGCACCTCTGGGGGGAGACTAGCAACAGATACGCAGTATTTT. The rearrangement links TRBV7-2 to TRBJ2-3; TRBD2 matches at 7 bases. This CDR3 is built from 16 residues. J gave up 3 bases and V 7 bases, and 13 bases lay outside the gene matches. Germline V lookup: CDR1 SGHTA, CDR2 FQGNSA.

The genes are TRBV9 and TRBJ2-1; 9 positions match TRBD2. The CDR3 covers 15 residues. Germline trimming cut 0 bases from V and 5 bases from J; bases unmatched to any gene: 3. Germline V lookup: CDR1 SGDLS, CDR2 YYNGEE. CDR3 in amino acids: CASSVVAGAHNEQFF. In DNA form, the CDR3 reads TGTGCCAGCAGCGTAGTAGCGGGAGCACACAATGAGCAGTTCTTC.

V and J are TRBV6-6 and TRBJ1-1, with D uncertain. The V end lost 6 bases, the J end lost 6 bases, and 11 bases lay between the germline ends. CDR1 is MNHNY and CDR2 is SVGAGI in the germline V gene (reference sequence). The CDR3 length is 12 residues. CDR3 sequence: CASRGRSAEAFF. The CDR3 bases are TGTGCCAGCAGGGGCAGATCCGCTGAAGCTTTCTTT.

The J gene is TRBJ1-1, the V gene TRBV7-3; 9 nucleotides match TRBD1. This CDR3 has 16 amino acids. V lost 2 bases, J lost 0 bases, and 4 bases stayed unmatched. Germline CDR1 is SGHTA and CDR2 is FQGTGA. The CDR3 sequence: CASSLGQGLMNTEAFF. The CDR3 DNA sequence: TGTGCCAGCAGCTTAGGACAGGGGCTCATGAACACTGAAGCTTTCTTT.

The CDR3 sequence: CASSFPGAGGYTF. The CDR3 DNA is TGTGCCAGCAGTTTTCCAGGGGCTGGTGGCTACACCTTC. The rearrangement joins TRBV12-3 or TRBV12-4 to TRBJ1-2, with D possibly TRBD1 on 6 matching bases. The CDR3 consists of 13 residues. V was trimmed by 3 bases and J by 7 bases, leaving 12 bases between them.

The table lists this clone with a count of one. The gene calls are TRBV9 and TRBJ2-7; tentatively, D is TRBD2 (5 bases). The V end lost 1 base, the J end lost 6 bases, and 11 bases lay between the germline ends. The CDR3 has 13 residues. The germline gives CDR1 SGDLS, CDR2 YYNGEE. The CDR3 region is CASSVTLSGEQYF. The CDR3 DNA sequence: TGTGCCAGCAGCGTAACACTAAGCGGCGAGCAGTACTTC.

The chain carries TRBV7-2 and TRBJ1-5; D is unresolved. From germline, CDR1 is SGHTA and CDR2 FQGNSA. V lost 2 bases and J 6 bases, leaving 8 bases between the germline ends. The CDR3 totals 13 residues. CDR3 nucleotide sequence: TGTGCCAGCAGCTTAATGTCAGTTCAGCCCCAGCATTTT. This gives the protein CASSLMSVQPQHF.

This rearrangement joins TRBV6-2 or TRBV6-3 to TRBJ2-1, with 13 bases aligning to TRBD2. The CDR3 totals 16 residues. With V trimmed by 5 bases and J by 6 bases, 7 bases remained unmatched. CDR1 MNHEY and CDR2 SVGEGT come from the germline V gene. This CDR3 is CASSSRTSGSINEQFF. CDR3 DNA sequence: TGTGCCAGCAGTAGCCGGACTAGCGGGAGTATCAATGAGCAGTTCTTC.

The gene calls are TRBV2 and TRBJ2-6, with D uncertain. Germline V gene lookup returns CDR1 SNHLY and CDR2 FYNNEI. This CDR3 contains 14 residues. The V end lost 8 bases, the J end lost 0 bases, and 8 bases lay between the germline ends. In nucleotides, the CDR3 is TGTGCCAGCCACTCCGCCTCTGGGGCCAACGTCCTGACTTTC. This gives the protein CASHSASGANVLTF. The full variable domain, with the rest looked up from reference TRBV2 and TRBJ2-6, is EPEVTQTPSHQVTQMGQEVILRCVPISNHLYFYWYRQILGQKVEFLVSFYNNEISEKSEIFDDQFSVERPDGSNFTLKIRSTKLEDSAMYFCASHSASGANVLTFGAGSRLTVL.

The V gene is TRBV27, the J gene TRBJ2-7; the match to TRBD1 covers 8 bases. This CDR3 has 14 amino acids. Per germline, CDR1 MNHEY and CDR2 SMNVEV (reference sequence). V gave up 6 bases and J gave up 7 bases; unmatched junction bases: 11. The CDR3 nucleotides are TGTGCCAGCAGGAGTGTACGGACAGGGCTTGAGCAGTACTTC. Amino acids: CASRSVRTGLEQYF.

The chain couples TRBV5-6 to TRBJ1-3; 8 bases align to TRBD1. The trim removed 4 bases at V and 2 bases at J, leaving 8 bases unmatched. Germline loops: CDR1 SGHDT, CDR2 YYEEEE. The CDR3 has 16 residues. The CDR3 protein is CASSLLDRVTGNTIYF. CDR3 DNA: TGTGCCAGCAGCCTGTTGGACAGGGTTACTGGAAACACCATATATTTT.

V is TRBV4-1 and J is TRBJ1-4; possible D gene TRBD1, 6 bases. The V gene's germline CDR1 is MGHRA and CDR2 YSYEKL. V lost 2 bases to trimming and J lost 4 bases, with 20 bases between them. The CDR3 covers 18 residues. The CDR3 sequence: CASSQRQVSRLGNEKLFF. The DNA for the CDR3 is TGCGCCAGCAGCCAAAGACAGGTATCGAGATTGGGTAATGAAAAACTGTTTTTT.

The chain links TRBV20-1 to TRBJ2-5, with 10 bases aligning to TRBD2. Germline CDR1 and CDR2: DFQATT and SNEGSKA (reference sequence). CDR3 length: 18 amino acids. V shed 3 bases, J shed 1 base, and the junction held 14 bases outside the gene matches. CDR3 bases: TGCAGTGCTAGTCTCCGGACTAGCGGTCCCAACCCCCAAGAGACCCAGTACTTC. Amino acids: CSASLRTSGPNPQETQYF.

The CDR3 coding sequence is TGTGCCAGCAGCTCGGGACAGGGGGGGAAAGATACGCAGTATTTT. Translated: CASSSGQGGKDTQYF. The gene calls are TRBV7-6 and TRBJ2-3; 11 positions match TRBD1. The CDR3 loop spans 15 amino acids. V lost 4 bases, J lost 5 bases, and 5 bases stayed unmatched. Per germline, CDR1 SGHVS and CDR2 FNYEAQ.

This clone was observed once. The chain carries TRBV11-2 and TRBJ2-7; maybe TRBD2 (5 bases). Trimming took off 8 bases at V and 1 base at J, with 9 bases between the two ends. This CDR3 is 12 amino acids long. In germline, CDR1 is SGHAT, CDR2 FQNNGV. This CDR3 reads CASRGRSYEQYF. The CDR3 bases are TGTGCCAGCCGGGGAAGGTCCTACGAGCAGTACTTC.

The chain carries TRBV7-2 and TRBJ2-3; 13 bases are shared with TRBD2. The V segment lost 5 bases and the J segment 1 base; nucleotides outside the gene matches: 3. Germline values: CDR1 SGHTA, CDR2 FQGNSA. The CDR3 spans 16 residues. This chain's CDR3 is CASSIGTSGGTDTQYF. CDR3 nucleotides: TGTGCCAGCAGCATAGGGACTAGCGGGGGCACAGATACGCAGTATTTT.

This chain uses TRBV20-1 with TRBJ2-5; tentative D call: TRBD2 (6 bases). With 3 bases removed from V and 3 bases from J, the gap between germline ends came to 17 bases. CDR1 and CDR2 (germline): DFQATT, SNEGSKA (reference sequence). The CDR3 covers 15 residues. CDR3 bases: TGCAGTGCTAGTTCGGGACTGTCGAAGGAAGAGACCCAGTACTTC. Translating it yields CSASSGLSKEETQYF.

This rearrangement joins TRBV29-1 to TRBJ2-7; 11 bases agree with TRBD1. The CDR3 is 17 amino acids. The V gene's germline CDR1 is SQVTM and CDR2 ANQGSEA. V trimming: 7 bases; J trimming: 3 bases; junction bases outside the gene matches: 17. CDR3 in DNA: TGCAGCGAAAGGCCGGGACAGGGGGATCTGCGGGGCTACGAGCAGTACTTC. Translating gives CSERPGQGDLRGYEQYF.

The V gene is TRBV4-1, the J gene TRBJ2-1, with 8 bases that match TRBD2. The CDR3 covers 16 residues. Germline V gene sequence: CDR1 MGHRA, CDR2 YSYEKL. V shed 4 bases, J shed 1 base, and the junction held 6 bases outside the gene matches. CDR3 residues: CASSPHRGGSYNEQFF. The CDR3 region has the DNA TGCGCCAGCAGCCCCCATCGGGGGGGGTCCTACAATGAGCAGTTCTTC.

V gene TRBV7-2 combines with J gene TRBJ2-7; TRBD1 matches at 10 bases. CDR3 length: 13 residues. The J segment lost 6 bases and the V segment lost 5 bases, leaving 4 bases of the junction unmatched. The germline gives CDR1 SGHTA, CDR2 FQGNSA. The CDR3 here is CASSPGQGSEQYF. The CDR3 DNA follows: TGTGCCAGCAGCCCGGGACAGGGGTCCGAGCAGTACTTC.

J is TRBJ2-7 and V is TRBV7-9; 9 bases agree with TRBD1. Germline lookup yields CDR1 SEHNR and CDR2 FQNEAQ (reference sequence). Trimming cost V 5 bases and J 0 bases; bases outside gene matches: 11. The CDR3 is made up of 17 amino acids. The CDR3 region has the DNA TGTGCCAGCAGCCACGTCCCGGGACAGGGCGACTCCTACGAGCAGTACTTC. Its translation is CASSHVPGQGDSYEQYF.

The V call is TRBV28, the J call TRBJ2-5; 8 positions match TRBD2. Germline CDR1 is MDHEN and CDR2 is SYDVKM. The CDR3 loop spans 11 amino acids. The V and J ends lost 5 bases and 10 bases, in that order; junction bases with no gene match: 3. Written as DNA, the CDR3 is TGTGCCAGCAGTCCTCGGGGGGGCCAGTACTTC. Its translation: CASSPRGGQYF.